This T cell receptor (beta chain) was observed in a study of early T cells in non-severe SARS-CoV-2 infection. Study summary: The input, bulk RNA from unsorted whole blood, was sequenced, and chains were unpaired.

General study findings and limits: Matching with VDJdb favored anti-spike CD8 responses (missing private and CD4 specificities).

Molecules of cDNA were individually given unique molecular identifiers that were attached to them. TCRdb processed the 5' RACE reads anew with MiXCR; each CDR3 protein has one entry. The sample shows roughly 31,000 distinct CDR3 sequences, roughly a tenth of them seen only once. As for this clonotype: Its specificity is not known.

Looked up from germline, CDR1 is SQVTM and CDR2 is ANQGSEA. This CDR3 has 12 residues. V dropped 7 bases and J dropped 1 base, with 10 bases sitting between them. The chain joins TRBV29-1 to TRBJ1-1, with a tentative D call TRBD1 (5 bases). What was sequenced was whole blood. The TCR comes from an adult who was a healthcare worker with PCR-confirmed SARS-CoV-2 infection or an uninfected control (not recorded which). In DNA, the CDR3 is TGCAGCGCAGGACAAGCGAACACTGAAGCTTTCTTT. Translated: CSAGQANTEAFF.